This TCR beta chain was identified during a study of blood T cell repertoires in COVID-19. Study-wide context: Nucleic acid was either cDNA or gDNA, and it came from T cells, B-cell-depleted T cells, or PBMCs.

As originally analysed: Amplification of reference gene primers was used by the study to estimate nucleated cell counts. The method was immunoSEQ multiplex PCR; TCRdb's version includes in-frame clones alone and lacks a portion of them. Clonal size and the V and J genes are those of that table, whereas D and trimming came from the DNA. The sample consists of 45,000 to 60,000 clones, around four fifths of them appearing once. V trimming: 5 bases; J trimming: 3 bases; junction bases outside the gene matches: 15. CDR1 and CDR2 from the germline V gene are MNHEY and SMNVEV (reference sequence). The CDR3 loop spans 17 amino acids. In its sample, this clone was seen a few times.

The receptor was isolated from a human donor with acute or convalescent COVID-19. The donor label of this sample is uncertain. What was sequenced was peripheral blood. This chain joins TRBV27 and TRBJ1-2; TRBD1 matches at 7 bases. CDR3 protein: CASSPLVGGGLYYGYTF. The CDR3 DNA sequence: TGTGCCAGCAGTCCCCTTGTAGGGGGCGGGCTTTACTATGGCTACACCTTC.